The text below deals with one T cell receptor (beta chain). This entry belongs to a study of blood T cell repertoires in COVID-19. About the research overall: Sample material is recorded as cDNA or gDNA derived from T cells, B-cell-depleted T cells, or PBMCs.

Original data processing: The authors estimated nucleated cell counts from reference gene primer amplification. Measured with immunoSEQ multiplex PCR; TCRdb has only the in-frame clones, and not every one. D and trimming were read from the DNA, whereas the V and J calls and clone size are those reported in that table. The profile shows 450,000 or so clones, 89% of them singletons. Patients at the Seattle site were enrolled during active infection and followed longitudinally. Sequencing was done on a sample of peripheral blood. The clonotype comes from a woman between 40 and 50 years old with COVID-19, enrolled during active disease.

CDR3 bases: TGTGCCAGCTCCCTCGGGACAGTTAATGAAAAACTGTTTTTT. Protein: CASSLGTVNEKLFF. The chain employs TRBV18 and TRBJ1-4, with 7 positions matching TRBD1. The length of the CDR3 is 14 residues. The V gene's germline CDR1 is KGHSH and CDR2 LQKENI. Germline trimming cut 6 bases from V and 4 bases from J; bases unmatched to any gene: 5.